Here is one T cell receptor beta chain with its context. Its antigen is currently not known. Qualities for individual bases were not recorded, and no much larger clone is one base off. These data come from a study of T cell repertoires in breast cancer (dated by TCRdb to about 2016). General notes on the study: The study profiled tumors, lymph nodes and peripheral blood lymphocytes from breast cancer patients, plus peripheral blood from healthy control donors. ER+/PR+ status was present in the majority of the 20 to 25 patient tumors that were analyzed for shared TCRs. Controls included nine healthy donors of an age range similar to the patients. On average, sequencing produced approximately 530,000 sequences per sample, which came to roughly 9.6 reads per input cell. Because breast cancer has a low mutational burden and rarely has common mutations, the study reasoned that TCRs shared between breast cancer patients would target shared antigens. Tumors and tumor-involved lymph nodes were minced and digested with Liberase and DNase, then filtered through 70-um and 40-um filters. Tumor-free lymph nodes were processed without enzymatic digestion, and blood samples were separated by Ficoll. Points the paper makes about the study in general: Compared with tumor-free nodes, tumor-involved sentinel lymph nodes shared about fourfold more TCRs with matched tumor repertoires (roughly 7.3% versus 1.9%). Genuine antitumor clones may have been missed because singleton TCRs were discarded and only part of each tumor was sampled. Because transcript abundance and primer differences skewed clone recovery, emulsion RT-PCR was regarded as qualitative rather than quantitative. Shared TCRs were encoded by various nucleotide sequences, which suggests selection and expansion based on antigen. Approximately 18 TCR pairs were shared across seven or more patient tumors and were rarely found in control blood, which suggests possible tumor specificity.

To analyze paired alpha-beta TCRs of CD8+ T cells, the researchers used an expanded emulsion RT-PCR method with primers covering all TCR V genes. Before emulsion RT-PCR, CD8+ T cells were isolated with a CD8 positive selection kit and incubated overnight in about 9.8 IU/mL IL-2. The library was generated by emulsion pairing. Unpaired genes were suppressed in a second nested PCR with blocking oligos, after which Illumina adaptors and barcodes were added in a third nested PCR. Each master mix for emulsion RT-PCR held roughly 5,000-260,000 T cells along with C-region, Stepout and V-region primers. The emulsions were generated using the Micellula Emulsion and Purification Kit, and the RT-PCR was run with Qiagen OneStep RT-PCR reagents. Pooled libraries were sequenced with paired-end 2 x 250 reads on an Illumina MiSeq. The original pipeline was this. Read pairs were joined in Galaxy and clipped at the engineered overlap into separate alpha and beta files; unclipped reads were discarded. Alpha-beta pairs were assigned using CompleteTCR, a MiTCR-based pipeline in which chains sharing read cluster identifiers are linked by an R script. TCR sequences observed only once, about 1-3.2%, were removed as potential sequencing errors. TCRdb's own reprocessing of the public reads used fastp at Q25 and MiXCR and kept productive beta chains. CDR3 protein sequences are deduplicated, and each keeps its most common genes and DNA. What appears here as the V and J calls and clone size reflects TCRdb's work, not the paper's. This sample has roughly 350 distinct CDR3 sequences in its table, and roughly 50% of those were observed once. The ten largest make up about 94% of the sample.

Sequencing used CD8+ T cells. This clonotype was sampled from a pool of human donors with breast cancer or a healthy control (not recorded which).

The nucleotide sequence is given as TGTGCCAGCAGCTTATCCCGCGGGGGGGGCTACGAGCAGTACTTC. This yields the protein CASSLSRGGGYEQYF. The chain employs TRBV7-9 and TRBJ2-7, with 9 junctional bases fitting TRBD2. Ends trimmed: V by 2 bases, J by 3 bases; bases unmatched to a gene: 5. The CDR3 starts with the cysteine, ends with the phenylalanine, and has 15 residues. Only the CDR3 DNA stays, 45 bases, in frame from base 1. Via the germline V gene (reference sequence), CDR1 is SEHNR and CDR2 FQNEAQ.